The clone carrying this TCR beta chain was detected only once. The data were obtained in a study of blood T cell repertoires in COVID-19. The wider study: Samples taken during acute and convalescent COVID-19 were collected in the United States, Italy and Spain.

The CDR3 extends over 15 amino acids. V shed 7 bases and J 2 bases; nucleotides not matched to a gene: 5. Germline V gene lookup returns CDR1 SGHNT and CDR2 YYREEE (reference sequence). Across roughly 25 US areas, participants ranged in age from about 18 to 100 years. Clones were read by immunoSEQ multiplex PCR, and TCRdb kept only the in-frame ones, dropping some. The sample records 150,000 or so clones, over 70% being singletons. The chain uses TRBV5-4 and TRBJ2-6; 8 bases align to TRBD2. The sequenced material came from PBMCs or T cells enriched from blood (not recorded which). The source is a woman aged 40 to 55 with acute COVID-19. As DNA, the CDR3 is TGTGCCAGCGAGCGGGAGCCCACTGGGGCCAACGTCCTGACTTTC. This sequence encodes CASEREPTGANVLTF.